This passage covers 10 T cell receptor beta chains from one sample sequenced in a study of blood T cell repertoires in COVID-19. Only in-frame clones appear in the TCRdb table, and some are missing; sequencing was by immunoSEQ multiplex PCR. Of about 45,000 clones in the sample, 90% to 95% were seen once. The specimen sequenced was peripheral blood. The receptors were sampled from a human donor in a cohort sampled during active COVID-19.

V and J are TRBV5-1 and TRBJ1-4; maybe TRBD1 (6 bases). Germline loops: CDR1 SGHRS, CDR2 YFSETQ. The length of the CDR3 is 16 residues. The V and J ends lost 1 base and 1 base respectively, with 11 bases between them. The CDR3 DNA follows: TGCGCCAGCAGCTTGACTACAGGGCTAACTAATGAAAAACTGTTTTTT. Translating it yields CASSLTTGLTNEKLFF.

V and J are TRBV7-6 and TRBJ2-1, with TRBD2 matching over 11 bases. Per germline, CDR1 SGHVS and CDR2 FNYEAQ. After removal of 5 bases from V and 8 bases from J, the junction contained 11 bases not matched to a gene. The CDR3 totals 16 residues. As DNA, the CDR3 is TGTGCCAGCAGCCCAGTTAGCGGGGGGGCGGTTCATGAGCAGTTCTTC. This gives the protein CASSPVSGGAVHEQFF.

This chain links TRBV7-6 with TRBJ2-3; D possibly corresponds to TRBD2 (6 bases). Per the germline V gene, CDR1 is SGHVS and CDR2 is FNYEAQ. The CDR3 contains 16 residues. Trimming pared 4 bases from V and 0 bases from J, leaving 14 bases between. The CDR3 DNA reads TGTGCCAGCAGCTCCATTTCGAGCGGGAGCACAGATACGCAGTATTTT. Protein sequence: CASSSISSGSTDTQYF. Complete variable domain (other parts from reference TRBV7-6 and TRBJ2-3): GAGVSQSPRYKVTKRGQDVALRCDPISGHVSLYWYRQALGQGPEFLTYFNYEAQQDKSGLPNDRFSAERPEGSISTLTIQRTEQRDSAMYRCASSSISSGSTDTQYFGPGTRLTVL.

This clone was detected only once. The rearrangement uses TRBV5-1 and TRBJ2-1; TRBD2 aligns across 9 bases. This CDR3 has 15 amino acids. The V gene's germline CDR1 is SGHRS and CDR2 YFSETQ. The trim removed 0 bases at V and 7 bases at J, leaving 5 bases unmatched. The DNA for the CDR3 is TGCGCCAGCAGCTTGGCTCTAGCGGGGCGGAATGAGCAGTTCTTC. Encoded protein: CASSLALAGRNEQFF.

This chain links TRBV12-3 or TRBV12-4 with TRBJ1-5; D remains ambiguous. V gave up 4 bases and J gave up 2 bases, with 3 bases separating them. The length of the CDR3 is 12 residues. As DNA, the CDR3 is TGTGCCAGCAGTTCAGGCAATCAGCCCCAGCATTTT. Encoded protein: CASSSGNQPQHF.

The rearrangement joins TRBV6-5 to TRBJ1-4; D is undetermined. Between the trimmed V and J ends, which lost 6 bases and 0 bases, there was a span of 11 bases. Germline V gene sequence: CDR1 MNHEY, CDR2 SVGAGI. CDR3 length equals 15 residues. CDR3 sequence: CASRSEPATNEKLFF. The CDR3 DNA is TGTGCCAGCAGGAGCGAACCTGCAACTAATGAAAAACTGTTTTTT.

This clone was detected only once. The chain recombines TRBV5-8 with TRBJ1-3, with 8 bases aligning to TRBD1. Germline V gene data show CDR1 as SGHTS and CDR2 as YDEGEE. The CDR3 is 16 amino acids. The trim removed 3 bases at V and 0 bases at J, leaving 5 bases unmatched. In DNA, the CDR3 is TGTGCCAGCAGCTCATTGACAGGGGACTCTGGAAACACCATATATTTT. It encodes CASSSLTGDSGNTIYF.

V gene TRBV6-5 combines with J gene TRBJ2-3; 10 bases map to TRBD2. Losses at the gene ends were 7 bases for V and 3 bases for J; bases not matched to a gene: 4. Germline-derived CDR1 and CDR2 are MNHEY and SVGAGI. The CDR3 contains 14 residues. Written as DNA, the CDR3 is TGTGCCAGCATGAAACTAGCGGGGACAGATACGCAGTATTTT. Encoded protein: CASMKLAGTDTQYF.

The genes are TRBV30 and TRBJ2-3, with 8 bases fitting TRBD1. The CDR3 is 16 residues long. Germline V lookup: CDR1 GTSNPN, CDR2 SVGIG (reference sequence). Trimming cost V 5 bases and J 0 bases; bases outside gene matches: 10. CDR3 sequence reads: CAWGQGIASSTDTQYF. The CDR3 DNA reads TGTGCCTGGGGACAGGGTATAGCCTCTAGCACAGATACGCAGTATTTT.

The chain links TRBV9 to TRBJ2-5; TRBD1 matches 7 bases. The ends lost 3 bases at V and 10 bases at J; junction bases unmatched: 18. The CDR3 runs to 16 residues. Germline V gene data show CDR1 as SGDLS and CDR2 as YYNGEE. CDR3: CASSATGQALNPDQYF. The CDR3 coding sequence is TGTGCCAGCAGCGCAACCGGACAGGCTCTGAATCCCGACCAGTACTTC. The full variable domain, completed using reference TRBV9 and TRBJ2-5, is DSGVTQTPKHLITATGQRVTLRCSPRSGDLSVYWYQQSLDQGLQFLIQYYNGEERAKGNILERFSAQQFPDLHSELNLSSLELGDSALYFCASSATGQALNPDQYFGPGTRLLVL.